These 25 T cell receptor beta chains came from one sample sequenced in a study of blood T cells in healthy people across ages. Next came a second PCR, run for about 6 to 11 cycles, which used a sample-barcoded 5' primer along with a J-beta primer mix. Each CDR3 protein is one row after TCRdb ran MiXCR on the 5' RACE reads. The data show approximately 940,000 distinct CDR3 sequences, around 48% seen once. Sequences were obtained from blood. The receptors shown here come from a young man in good health.

The rearrangement joins TRBV5-1 to TRBJ2-3; the match to TRBD1 covers 9 bases. This CDR3 is 18 amino acids long. The V gene's germline CDR1 is SGHRS and CDR2 YFSETQ. The V segment lost 4 bases and the J segment 1 base; nucleotides outside the gene matches: 13. The CDR3 loop reads CASSQRRDRDVGTDTQYF. For the CDR3, the DNA is TGCGCCAGCAGCCAACGCCGGGACAGGGATGTGGGCACAGATACGCAGTATTTT. Drawing the rest from reference TRBV5-1 and TRBJ2-3, the complete variable domain is KAGVTQTPRYLIKTRGQQVTLSCSPISGHRSVSWYQQTPGQGLQFLFEYFSETQRNKGNFPGRFSGRQFSNSRSEMNVSTLELGDSALYLCASSQRRDRDVGTDTQYFGPGTRLTVL.

This clonotype was observed a few times. This chain joins TRBV5-1 and TRBJ2-7, with D tentatively TRBD1 (6 bases). Germline lookup yields CDR1 SGHRS and CDR2 YFSETQ. The CDR3 is made up of 15 amino acids. Trimming pared 0 bases from V and 2 bases from J, leaving 12 bases between. CDR3 in DNA: TGCGCCAGCAGCTTGGAGACAGGCGATACCTACGAGCAGTACTTC. Translated: CASSLETGDTYEQYF.

In nucleotides, the CDR3 is TGTGCCAGCAGTTACCAGGGGCGCTTTACAGATACGCAGTATTTT. Its protein is CASSYQGRFTDTQYF. J is TRBJ2-3 and V is TRBV6-1, with D maybe TRBD1 (6 bases). The germline CDR1 and CDR2 sequences are MNHNS and SASEGT. The V and J ends lost 5 bases and 3 bases respectively, with 15 bases between them. The CDR3 is 15 residues long.

V is TRBV4-2 and J is TRBJ2-7; no clear D. Germline CDR1 LGHNA, CDR2 YNFKEQ. With 0 bases removed from V and 3 bases from J, the gap between germline ends came to 9 bases. The CDR3 contains 14 residues. CDR3 in DNA: TGTGCCAGCAGCCAAGATCTAGAGAACTACGAGCAGTACTTC. Residues: CASSQDLENYEQYF.

In its sample, this clonotype was seen a few times. The chain joins TRBV30 to TRBJ2-7, with TRBD2 as a possible D gene (6 bases). This CDR3 comprises 14 residues. V was trimmed by 1 base and J by 3 bases, leaving 13 bases between them. Germline CDR1 is GTSNPN and CDR2 is SVGIG (reference sequence). The DNA for the CDR3 is TGTGCCTGGAGTGACGGGACTCAGAACTACGAGCAGTACTTC. It translates to CAWSDGTQNYEQYF.

This chain uses TRBV7-2 with TRBJ1-5; TRBD1 might be the D (5 bases). V was pared by 1 base and J by 6 bases, with 7 bases between. The CDR3 runs to 13 residues. Germline V gives CDR1 SGHTA, CDR2 FQGNSA. CDR3 in DNA: TGTGCCAGCAGCTTAGAACAGGTTCAGCCCCAGCATTTT. Protein: CASSLEQVQPQHF.

This clonotype was seen repeatedly, ten times or more. The rearrangement uses TRBV6-5 and TRBJ2-5, with D hard to call. The CDR3 is made up of 13 amino acids. In germline, CDR1 is MNHEY, CDR2 SVGAGI. V lost 5 bases, J lost 1 base, and 8 bases lay in between. CDR3 bases: TGTGCCAGCAGTATCTTCTTCCAAGAGACCCAGTACTTC. Its protein product is CASSIFFQETQYF.

This clonotype was seen more than once but under ten times. The chain combines TRBV6-2 or TRBV6-3 with TRBJ1-1; TRBD1 is a possible D gene (5 bases). The germline gives CDR1 MNHEY, CDR2 SVGEGT. V lost 5 bases to trimming and J lost 2 bases, with 15 bases between them. This CDR3 contains 15 residues. The CDR3 DNA reads TGTGCCAGCAGTCCACCGTCGGGGGTTAACACTGAAGCTTTCTTT. This translates into CASSPPSGVNTEAFF.

The genes are TRBV5-1 and TRBJ2-3, with unresolved D. The length of the CDR3 is 14 residues. V was pared by 0 bases and J by 2 bases, with 7 bases between. Germline V CDR1 and CDR2: SGHRS, YFSETQ. CDR3 nucleotides: TGCGCCAGCAGCTTGGGCCAGCTCACAGATACGCAGTATTTT. It is translated as CASSLGQLTDTQYF.

With regard to this clonotype: The junction and the germline gene differ at one end; a read error may be behind it. The rearrangement links TRBV7-2 to TRBJ2-7; D is tentatively TRBD1 or TRBD2 (5 bases each). The CDR3 extends over 13 amino acids. The germline CDR1 and CDR2 sequences are SGHTA and FQGNSA. CDR3 nucleotides: TGTGCCAGCGGCTTAGGGGACCGATACGAGCAGTACTTC. This codes for CASGLGDRYEQYF.

This clonotype has a count of ten or more. V is TRBV5-1 and J is TRBJ1-4; perhaps TRBD1 as D (6 bases). This CDR3 comprises 15 residues. Trimming pared 4 bases from V and 0 bases from J, leaving 10 bases between. Per germline, CDR1 SGHRS and CDR2 YFSETQ. The CDR3 DNA follows: TGCGCCAGCAGCCGGGACAAAGCAACTAATGAAAAACTGTTTTTT. It yields the protein CASSRDKATNEKLFF.

The gene calls are TRBV21-1 and TRBJ1-5; the table's D gene call, TRBD1, was not cross checked with the DNA. TRBV21-1 is designated a pseudogene. There are 16 residues in the CDR3. CDR3 nucleotides: TGTGCCAGCAGCAAAGTGGCTTGGGACAGGGATCAGCCCCAGCATTTT. Protein product: CASSKVAWDRDQPQHF.

The chain is built from TRBV14 and TRBJ2-6; D possibly uses TRBD1 or TRBD2 (6 bases each). The CDR3 is 19 residues long. In germline, CDR1 is SGHDN, CDR2 FVKESK. V was clipped by 1 base and J by 6 bases, with 22 bases between them. The CDR3: CASSQGSVTGRREANVLTF. The CDR3 coding sequence is TGTGCCAGCAGCCAAGGCTCGGTTACAGGGAGGCGGGAGGCCAACGTCCTGACTTTC.

This clonotype was observed many times. This sequence joins TRBV20-1 and TRBJ2-3; unclear D gene. The germline V gene has CDR1 DFQATT and CDR2 SNEGSKA (reference sequence). V lost 7 bases and J 4 bases, leaving 3 bases between the germline ends. The CDR3 contains 9 residues. DNA of the CDR3: TGCAGTGTCCCAGATACGCAGTATTTT. Encoded protein: CSVPDTQYF.

The chain links TRBV6-2 or TRBV6-3 to TRBJ1-2, with 8 bases fitting TRBD1. Losses at the gene ends were 4 bases for V and 6 bases for J; bases not matched to a gene: 13. CDR1 and CDR2 (germline): MNHEY, SVGEGT. The CDR3 totals 16 residues. CDR3 nucleotides: TGTGCCAGCAGTTTCCTGCCGACAGGGGTGGATAATGGCTACACCTTC. It codes for CASSFLPTGVDNGYTF.

Of note for this clonotype: A junction boundary mismatches the germline segment, possibly from a read error. This chain connects TRBV7-9 to TRBJ1-4; D is unclear. The CDR3 loop spans 12 amino acids. The germline V gene has CDR1 SEHNR and CDR2 FQNEAQ (reference sequence). CDR3 DNA sequence: TGTGCCAGCCGGGCGACGGGTGAACAACTGTTTTTT. Protein sequence: CASRATGEQLFF.

There are a few counts of this clonotype. The rearrangement uses TRBV6-5 and TRBJ1-4; no firm D call. Germline CDR1 and CDR2: MNHEY and SVGAGI. The CDR3 spans 14 residues. With 3 bases removed from V and 8 bases from J, the gap between germline ends came to 13 bases. CDR3 in amino acids: CASSYRVGYEKLFF. The CDR3 DNA follows: TGTGCCAGCAGTTATCGAGTGGGGTACGAAAAACTGTTTTTT.

The chain employs TRBV20-1 and TRBJ2-7; 8 bases map to TRBD1. V lost 3 bases to trimming and J lost 0 bases; unmatched junction nucleotides: 16. Germline loops: CDR1 DFQATT, CDR2 SNEGSKA (reference sequence). This CDR3 region has 18 residues. This CDR3 is CSARQGRGRTLASYEQYF. The CDR3 DNA reads TGCAGTGCTAGGCAGGGCAGGGGGCGGACATTGGCCTCCTACGAGCAGTACTTC.

The chain uses TRBV19 and TRBJ2-1, with 10 bases matching TRBD2. CDR1 is LNHDA and CDR2 is SQIVND in the germline V gene (reference sequence). This CDR3 spans 15 amino acids. Trimming took 6 bases from V and 7 from J; bases not matched to a gene: 9. The CDR3 loop reads CASRGPTSGENEQFF. In nucleotides, the CDR3 is TGTGCCAGTAGGGGGCCAACTAGCGGGGAAAATGAGCAGTTCTTC.

V and J are TRBV20-1 and TRBJ2-5; 8 bases align to TRBD2. Germline values: CDR1 DFQATT, CDR2 SNEGSKA (reference sequence). V lost 3 bases to trimming and J lost 0 bases; unmatched junction nucleotides: 6. This CDR3 comprises 15 residues. Here the CDR3 DNA reads TGCAGTGCTAGGGCTATTAGCGGGGACCAAGAGACCCAGTACTTC. Translation: CSARAISGDQETQYF.

For this clonotype: A much larger clonotype is one base distant, so this may be a read error. V is TRBV29-1 and J is TRBJ2-5; D might be TRBD1 or TRBD2, each matching 5 bases. This CDR3 comprises 13 residues. The germline V and J ends were trimmed by 1 base and 14 bases, with 20 bases remaining between them. Germline V gene lookup returns CDR1 SQVTM and CDR2 ANQGSEA. The CDR3 DNA follows: TGCAGCGTTGAAGGGGACCGAACCTACGAGCACTACTTC. Translation: CSVEGDRTYEHYF.

This clonotype has only a few counts. The gene calls are TRBV5-1 and TRBJ2-1; 8 bases fit TRBD2. V lost 4 bases, J lost 2 bases, and 5 bases stayed unmatched. CDR1 and CDR2 (germline): SGHRS, YFSETQ. The CDR3 is 15 residues long. This CDR3 is CASSAAGGTYNEQFF. The CDR3 DNA is TGCGCCAGCAGCGCCGCGGGGGGAACCTACAATGAGCAGTTCTTC.

The rearrangement uses TRBV25-1 and TRBJ1-2; no clear D. V lost 0 bases, J lost 2 bases, and 10 bases lay in between. CDR1 and CDR2 (germline): MGHDK, SYGVNS. The CDR3 spans 15 residues. CDR3 sequence (DNA): TGTGCCAGCAGTGAATATAGAGCGGGAAACTATGGCTACACCTTC. It translates to CASSEYRAGNYGYTF.

J is TRBJ2-7 and V is TRBV12-3 or TRBV12-4; the match to TRBD2 covers 12 bases. CDR3 length: 16 residues. The junction had 6 bases not matched to a gene; V was cut back by 5 bases and J by 1 base. The CDR3 DNA reads as TGTGCCAGCAGTCCCAGGACTAGCGGGGATTCCTACGAGCAGTACTTC. Its translation: CASSPRTSGDSYEQYF.

A remark on this clonotype: One end of the junction varies from germline; a read error may be responsible. The genes are TRBV7-7 and TRBJ2-7; D is unclear. Per the germline V gene, CDR1 is SSHAT and CDR2 is FNYEAQ (reference sequence). This CDR3 spans 13 amino acids. This chain's CDR3 is CASSLHVAYEQYF. The CDR3 coding sequence is TGTGCTAGCAGCTTGCACGTTGCCTACGAGCAGTACTTC.